The text below deals with one T cell receptor beta chain. The record originates from a study of blood T cell repertoires in COVID-19. Study details: From the United States, Italy and Spain came samples of acute and convalescent COVID-19. The analysed material was cDNA or gDNA that came from T cells, B-cell-depleted T cells, or PBMCs.

Per the study methods: Nucleated cell counts were estimated from reference gene primer amplification. Libraries were prepared by immunoSEQ multiplex PCR; TCRdb keeps only in-frame clonotypes and omits some of them. The DNA gave D and trimming, while V, J and clone size come from that table. The sample includes about 99,000 clones, roughly four fifths of them seen just once. This sequence was found in a woman of 80 years or more with active or convalescent COVID-19. Source material: peripheral blood.

CDR3 loop: CASSAQGRGGTEAFF. Here the CDR3 DNA reads TGTGCCAGCAGCGCCCAGGGGAGAGGCGGGACTGAAGCTTTCTTT. The chain is built from TRBV11-2 and TRBJ1-1, with a possible D match to TRBD1 (6 bases). Germline assignment: CDR1 SGHAT and CDR2 FQNNGV. The CDR3 has 15 amino acids. The V gene lost 5 bases and the J gene lost 5 bases, with 18 bases spanning the gap.